This TCR beta chain was retrieved from a study of T cell changes during pregnancy in multiple sclerosis. This clone is a singleton in its sample. TCRdb's table, derived via immunoSEQ multiplex PCR, lists solely in-frame clones and lacks some. The sample includes around 47,000 clones, about 94% of them seen just once. The V gene's germline CDR1 is SGHVS and CDR2 FQNEAQ. V lost 11 bases and J 7 bases, leaving 15 bases between the germline ends. The length of the CDR3 is 12 residues. J is TRBJ1-5 and V is TRBV7-8; D perhaps matches TRBD1 (5 bases). The TCR comes from a female donor with multiple sclerosis, enrolled in a pregnancy study. Sequencing used CD8+ T cells from peripheral blood mononuclear cells, obtained in the first trimester of pregnancy. CDR3 DNA: TGTGCCTCCATGGGGCCCGGCCAGCCCCAGCATTTT. This codes for CASMGPGQPQHF.